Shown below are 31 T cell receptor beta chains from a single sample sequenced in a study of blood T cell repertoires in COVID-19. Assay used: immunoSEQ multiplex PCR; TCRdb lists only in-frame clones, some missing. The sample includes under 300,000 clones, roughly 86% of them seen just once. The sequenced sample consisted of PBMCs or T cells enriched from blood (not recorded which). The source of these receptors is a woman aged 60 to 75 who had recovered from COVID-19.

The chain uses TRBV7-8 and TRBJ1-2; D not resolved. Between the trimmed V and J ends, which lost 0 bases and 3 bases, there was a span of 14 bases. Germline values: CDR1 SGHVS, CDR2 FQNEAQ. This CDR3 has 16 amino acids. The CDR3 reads CASSLAGWESDYGYTF. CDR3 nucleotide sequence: TGTGCCAGCAGCTTAGCGGGATGGGAGTCAGACTATGGCTACACCTTC.

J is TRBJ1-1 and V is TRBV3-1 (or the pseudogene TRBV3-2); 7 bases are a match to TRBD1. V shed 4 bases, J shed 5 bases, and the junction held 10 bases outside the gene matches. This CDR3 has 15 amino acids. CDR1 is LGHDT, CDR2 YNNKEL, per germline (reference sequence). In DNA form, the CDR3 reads TGTGCCAGCAGCCCTCAGGCAGGGGGTAGGACTGAAGCTTTCTTT. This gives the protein CASSPQAGGRTEAFF.

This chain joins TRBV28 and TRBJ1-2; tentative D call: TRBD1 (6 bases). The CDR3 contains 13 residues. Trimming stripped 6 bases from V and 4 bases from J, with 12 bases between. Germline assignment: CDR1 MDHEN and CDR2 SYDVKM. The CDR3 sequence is CASRADSAYGYTF. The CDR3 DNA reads TGTGCCAGCAGGGCGGACAGCGCCTATGGCTACACCTTC.

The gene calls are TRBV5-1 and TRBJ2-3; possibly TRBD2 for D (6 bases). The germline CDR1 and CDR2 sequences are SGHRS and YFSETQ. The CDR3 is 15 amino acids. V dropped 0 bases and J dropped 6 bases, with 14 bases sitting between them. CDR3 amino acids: CASSLETGVPDTQYF. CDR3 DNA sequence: TGCGCCAGCAGCTTGGAAACGGGGGTTCCCGATACGCAGTATTTT.

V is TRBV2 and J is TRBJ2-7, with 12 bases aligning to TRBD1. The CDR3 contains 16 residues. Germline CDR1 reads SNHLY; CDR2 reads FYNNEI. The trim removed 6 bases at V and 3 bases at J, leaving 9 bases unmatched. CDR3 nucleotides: TGTGCCAGCAGAGGCGGGACAGGGGGCACCCACTACGAGCAGTACTTC. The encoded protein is CASRGGTGGTHYEQYF.

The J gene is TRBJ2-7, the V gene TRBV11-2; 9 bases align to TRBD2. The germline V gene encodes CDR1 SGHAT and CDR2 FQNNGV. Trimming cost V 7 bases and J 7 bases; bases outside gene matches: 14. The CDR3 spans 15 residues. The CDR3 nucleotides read TGTGCCAGCACCCAAGGACCTAGCGGGATGGGTGAGCAGTACTTC. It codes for CASTQGPSGMGEQYF.

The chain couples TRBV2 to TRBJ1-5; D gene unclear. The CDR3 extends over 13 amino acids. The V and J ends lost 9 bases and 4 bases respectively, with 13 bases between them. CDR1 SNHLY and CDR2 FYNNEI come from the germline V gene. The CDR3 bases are TGTGCCAGTATCCTGAGAGAAAATCAGCCCCAGCATTTT. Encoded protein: CASILRENQPQHF.

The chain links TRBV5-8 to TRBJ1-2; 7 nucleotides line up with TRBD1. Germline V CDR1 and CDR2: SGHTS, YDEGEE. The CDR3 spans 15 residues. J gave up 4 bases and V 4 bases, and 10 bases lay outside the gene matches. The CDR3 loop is CASSNPQGSLYGYTF. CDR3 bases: TGTGCCAGCAGCAACCCACAGGGGTCCCTCTATGGCTACACCTTC.

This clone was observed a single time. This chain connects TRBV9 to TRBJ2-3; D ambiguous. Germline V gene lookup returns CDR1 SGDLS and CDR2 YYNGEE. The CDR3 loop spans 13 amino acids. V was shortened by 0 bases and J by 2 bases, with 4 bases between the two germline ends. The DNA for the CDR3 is TGTGCCAGCAGCGTAGGCTACACAGATACGCAGTATTTT. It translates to CASSVGYTDTQYF.

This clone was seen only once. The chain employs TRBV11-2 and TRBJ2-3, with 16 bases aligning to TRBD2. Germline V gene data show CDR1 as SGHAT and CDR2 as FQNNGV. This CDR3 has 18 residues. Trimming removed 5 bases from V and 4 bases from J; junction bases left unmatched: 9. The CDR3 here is CASSPLGTSGGAADTQYF. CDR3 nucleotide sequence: TGTGCCAGCAGCCCACTAGGGACTAGCGGGGGGGCAGCAGATACGCAGTATTTT.

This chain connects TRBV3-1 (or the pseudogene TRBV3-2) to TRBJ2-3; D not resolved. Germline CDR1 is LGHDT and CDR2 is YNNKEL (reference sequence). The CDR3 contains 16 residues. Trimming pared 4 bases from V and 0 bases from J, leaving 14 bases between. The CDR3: CASSRHKVSSTDTQYF. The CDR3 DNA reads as TGTGCCAGCAGCCGTCACAAAGTTTCTAGCACAGATACGCAGTATTTT.

The DNA of the CDR3 is TGTGCCAGTAGTATAGCTCGGGGAAGAGGGGAGACCCAGTACTTC. Protein product: CASSIARGRGETQYF. The chain couples TRBV19 to TRBJ2-5; a possible D gene is TRBD2 (5 bases). Germline V lookup: CDR1 LNHDA, CDR2 SQIVND (reference sequence). V shed 1 base and J shed 5 bases, with 14 bases lying between them. The length of the CDR3 is 15 residues.

CDR3 sequence: CASSPGTGAEETQYF. The CDR3 DNA reads TGCGCCAGCAGCCCCGGGACAGGGGCGGAAGAGACCCAGTACTTC. This chain joins TRBV5-1 and TRBJ2-5; 10 bases agree with TRBD1. Germline V gives CDR1 SGHRS, CDR2 YFSETQ. With 4 bases clipped from V and 3 bases from J, the junction kept 6 bases outside the gene matches. The CDR3 loop spans 15 amino acids.

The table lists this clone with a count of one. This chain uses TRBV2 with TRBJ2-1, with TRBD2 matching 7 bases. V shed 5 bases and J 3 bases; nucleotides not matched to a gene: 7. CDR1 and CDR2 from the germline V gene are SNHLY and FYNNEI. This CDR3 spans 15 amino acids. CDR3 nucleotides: TGTGCCAGCAGTCGCGGGAGAAGGGACTACAATGAGCAGTTCTTC. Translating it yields CASSRGRRDYNEQFF.

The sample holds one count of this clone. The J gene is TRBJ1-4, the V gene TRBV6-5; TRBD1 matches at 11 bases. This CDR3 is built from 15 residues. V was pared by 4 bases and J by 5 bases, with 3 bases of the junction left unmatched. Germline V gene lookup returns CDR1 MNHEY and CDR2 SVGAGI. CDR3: CASSSGQGANEKLFF. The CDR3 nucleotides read TGTGCCAGCAGTTCTGGACAGGGGGCGAATGAAAAACTGTTTTTT.

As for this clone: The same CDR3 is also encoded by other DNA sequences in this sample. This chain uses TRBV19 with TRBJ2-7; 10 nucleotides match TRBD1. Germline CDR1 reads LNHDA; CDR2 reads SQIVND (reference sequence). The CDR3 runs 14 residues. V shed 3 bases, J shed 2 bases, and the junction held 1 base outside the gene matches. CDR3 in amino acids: CASSIGTGAYEQYF. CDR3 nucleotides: TGTGCCAGTAGTATTGGGACAGGGGCCTACGAGCAGTACTTC.

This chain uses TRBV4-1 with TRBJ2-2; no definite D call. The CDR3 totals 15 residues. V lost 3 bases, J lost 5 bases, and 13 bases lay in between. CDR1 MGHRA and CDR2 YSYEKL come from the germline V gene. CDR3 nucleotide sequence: TGCGCCAGCAGCCAGCACTCAACAGAGACCGGGGAGCTGTTTTTT. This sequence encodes CASSQHSTETGELFF.

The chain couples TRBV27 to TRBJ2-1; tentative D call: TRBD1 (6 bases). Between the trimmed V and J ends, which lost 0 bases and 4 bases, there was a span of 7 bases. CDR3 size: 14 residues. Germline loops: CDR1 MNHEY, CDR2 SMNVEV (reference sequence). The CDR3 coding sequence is TGTGCCAGCAGTTTATCGAGGGGGTACAATGAGCAGTTCTTC. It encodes CASSLSRGYNEQFF.

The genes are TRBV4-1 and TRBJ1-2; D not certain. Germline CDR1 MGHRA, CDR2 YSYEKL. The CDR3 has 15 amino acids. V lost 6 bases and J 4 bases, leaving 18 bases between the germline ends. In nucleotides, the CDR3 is TGCGCCAGCAGATTAAACAGTCGATCCGTCTATGGCTACACCTTC. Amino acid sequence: CASRLNSRSVYGYTF.

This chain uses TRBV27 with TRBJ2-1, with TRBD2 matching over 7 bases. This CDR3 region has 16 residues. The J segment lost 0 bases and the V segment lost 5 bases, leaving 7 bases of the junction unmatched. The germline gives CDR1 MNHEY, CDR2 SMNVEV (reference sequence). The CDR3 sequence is CASSLIAGRSYNEQFF. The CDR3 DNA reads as TGTGCCAGCAGTCTTATAGCGGGCCGCTCCTACAATGAGCAGTTCTTC.

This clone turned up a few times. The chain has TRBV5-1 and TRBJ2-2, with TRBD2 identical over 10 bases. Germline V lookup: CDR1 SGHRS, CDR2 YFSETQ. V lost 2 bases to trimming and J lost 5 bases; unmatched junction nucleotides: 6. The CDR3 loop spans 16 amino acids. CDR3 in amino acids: CASSFWLAGVTGELFF. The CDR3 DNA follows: TGCGCCAGCAGCTTTTGGCTAGCGGGAGTTACCGGGGAGCTGTTTTTT.

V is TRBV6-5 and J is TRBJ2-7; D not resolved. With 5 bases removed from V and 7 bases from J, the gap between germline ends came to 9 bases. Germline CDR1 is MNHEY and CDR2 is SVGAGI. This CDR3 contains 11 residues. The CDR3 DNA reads TGTGCCAGCAGTCCCCACGGGGAGCAGTACTTC. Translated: CASSPHGEQYF.

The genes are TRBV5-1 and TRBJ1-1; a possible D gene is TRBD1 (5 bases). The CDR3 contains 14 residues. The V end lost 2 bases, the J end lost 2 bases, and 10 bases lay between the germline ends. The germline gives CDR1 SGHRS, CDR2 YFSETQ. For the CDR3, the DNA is TGCGCCAGCAGCTTAGGGGCCTCTAACACTGAAGCTTTCTTT. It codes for CASSLGASNTEAFF.

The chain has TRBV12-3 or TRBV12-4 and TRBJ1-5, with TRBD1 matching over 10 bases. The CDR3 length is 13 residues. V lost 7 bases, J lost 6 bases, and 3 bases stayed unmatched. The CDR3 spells CASTRQGAQPQHF. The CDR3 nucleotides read TGTGCCAGCACGCGACAGGGGGCTCAGCCCCAGCATTTT.

DNA of the CDR3: TGTGCCAGCAGCCCACATTCGGGTAGCGGGGGCCCCCCCGATACGCAGTATTTT. This translates into CASSPHSGSGGPPDTQYF. The genes are TRBV4-2 and TRBJ2-3, with TRBD2 identical over 9 bases. The ends lost 4 bases at V and 6 bases at J; junction bases unmatched: 17. CDR1 LGHNA and CDR2 YNFKEQ come from the germline V gene. The CDR3 runs 18 residues.

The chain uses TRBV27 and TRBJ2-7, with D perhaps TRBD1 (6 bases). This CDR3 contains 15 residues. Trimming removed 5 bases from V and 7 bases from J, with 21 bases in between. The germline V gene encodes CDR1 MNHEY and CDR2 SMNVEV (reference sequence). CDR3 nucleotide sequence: TGTGCCAGCAGTCCCCGACAGGTGGACCTATGGGAGCAGTACTTC. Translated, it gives CASSPRQVDLWEQYF.

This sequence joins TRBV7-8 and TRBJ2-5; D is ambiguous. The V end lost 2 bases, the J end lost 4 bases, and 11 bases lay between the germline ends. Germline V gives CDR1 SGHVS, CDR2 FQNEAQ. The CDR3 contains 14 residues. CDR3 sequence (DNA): TGTGCCAGCAGCTTATATGAGCGACTAGAGACCCAGTACTTC. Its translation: CASSLYERLETQYF.

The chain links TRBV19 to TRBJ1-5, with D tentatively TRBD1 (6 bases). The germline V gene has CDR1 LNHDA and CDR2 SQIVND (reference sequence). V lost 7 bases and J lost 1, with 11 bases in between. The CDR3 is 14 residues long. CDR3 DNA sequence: TGTGCCAGTAATAACAGGGAAAGCAATCAGCCCCAGCATTTT. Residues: CASNNRESNQPQHF.

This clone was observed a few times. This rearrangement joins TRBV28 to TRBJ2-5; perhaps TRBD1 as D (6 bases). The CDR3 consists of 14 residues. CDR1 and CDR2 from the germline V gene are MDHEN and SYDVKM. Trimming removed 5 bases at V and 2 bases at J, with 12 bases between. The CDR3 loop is CASSPRGQQETQYF. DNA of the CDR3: TGTGCCAGCAGTCCCCGTGGACAGCAAGAGACCCAGTACTTC.

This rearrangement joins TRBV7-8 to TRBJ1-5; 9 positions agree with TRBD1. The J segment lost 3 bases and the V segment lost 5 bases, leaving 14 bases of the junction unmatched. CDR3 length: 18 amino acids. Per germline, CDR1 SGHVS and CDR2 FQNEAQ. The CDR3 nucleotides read TGTGCCAGCAGCCATAGGGGAGAACAGGGGGCGTACAATCAGCCCCAGCATTTT. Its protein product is CASSHRGEQGAYNQPQHF.

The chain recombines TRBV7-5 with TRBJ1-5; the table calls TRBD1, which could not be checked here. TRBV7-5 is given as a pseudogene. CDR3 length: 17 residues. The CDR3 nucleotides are TGTGCCAGAAGCCACGACAGGGGGCGATTCGGCAATCAGCCCCAGCATTTT. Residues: CARSHDRGRFGNQPQHF.